This entry lists 30 T cell receptor beta chains sequenced from one sample in a study of T cell changes during pregnancy in multiple sclerosis. Sequenced by immunoSEQ multiplex PCR; TCRdb stores in-frame clones only, minus some. Of about 75,000 clones in the sample, around 94% were seen once. This specimen consisted of CD4+ T cells from peripheral blood mononuclear cells, obtained after pregnancy. Receptor source: a female donor with multiple sclerosis, enrolled in a pregnancy study.

The chain has TRBV28 and TRBJ2-1; 7 nucleotides align to TRBD1. The CDR3 has 12 amino acids. Germline V CDR1 and CDR2: MDHEN, SYDVKM. With 6 bases clipped from V and 13 bases from J, the junction kept 9 bases outside the gene matches. The CDR3 DNA is TGTGCCAGCAGCCGGGGACAGTCCGACCAGTTCTTC. This gives the protein CASSRGQSDQFF.

The rearrangement joins TRBV7-9 to TRBJ1-1, with 10 bases identical to TRBD1. CDR3 length: 16 amino acids. Germline V lookup: CDR1 SEHNR, CDR2 FQNEAQ (reference sequence). Trimming cost V 4 bases and J 5 bases; bases outside gene matches: 10. CDR3 coding DNA: TGTGCCAGCAGCTCGGGACAGGGGAGGGTGGGAACTGAAGCTTTCTTT. It translates to CASSSGQGRVGTEAFF.

The count of this clone is one. The chain combines TRBV11-2 with TRBJ2-5; no clear D. The CDR3 is 14 residues long. CDR1 is SGHAT and CDR2 is FQNNGV in the germline V gene. V was pared by 1 base and J by 3 bases, with 9 bases between. CDR3 protein: CASSLAGLEETQYF. The CDR3 DNA is TGTGCCAGCAGCTTAGCAGGTTTAGAAGAGACCCAGTACTTC.

This clone was seen only once. The chain carries TRBV16 and TRBJ2-7; D may be TRBD2 (5 bases). Germline-derived CDR1 and CDR2 are KGHSY and FQNENV. The CDR3 length is 16 residues. Trimming took off 4 bases at V and 3 bases at J, with 19 bases between the two ends. The CDR3 DNA is TGTGCCAGCAGCCCCCGGCTAGCAGCCGGCTACTACGAGCAGTACTTC. Protein product: CASSPRLAAGYYEQYF.

The genes are TRBV19 and TRBJ2-1; D is perhaps TRBD1 (6 bases). The CDR3 extends over 16 amino acids. The V end was cut by 5 bases, the J end by 6 bases, with 20 bases between. Looked up from germline, CDR1 is LNHDA and CDR2 is SQIVND (reference sequence). The CDR3 region is CASSGWNRVASNEQFF. The CDR3 bases are TGTGCCAGTAGTGGCTGGAACAGGGTAGCCTCCAATGAGCAGTTCTTC.

The genes are TRBV5-5 and TRBJ2-1; 9 bases map to TRBD2. The V gene's germline CDR1 is SGHKS and CDR2 YYEKEE (reference sequence). The CDR3 extends over 15 amino acids. With 2 bases clipped from V and 10 bases from J, the junction kept 10 bases outside the gene matches. The CDR3 loop is CASSLGSSGIAEQFF. The CDR3 coding sequence is TGTGCCAGCAGCTTAGGCTCTAGCGGGATCGCAGAGCAGTTCTTC.

This chain joins TRBV29-1 and TRBJ1-2; possibly TRBD1 for D (5 bases). Germline loops: CDR1 SQVTM, CDR2 ANQGSEA. The CDR3 extends over 10 amino acids. The V and J ends lost 7 bases and 7 bases respectively, with 10 bases between them. DNA for the CDR3: TGCAGCGCTGACCAGGGTGGCTACACCTTC. It yields the protein CSADQGGYTF.

The chain uses TRBV27 and TRBJ1-2; D is perhaps TRBD1 (6 bases). Trimming stripped 2 bases from V and 4 bases from J, with 8 bases between. This CDR3 comprises 13 residues. Germline CDR1 reads MNHEY; CDR2 reads SMNVEV (reference sequence). CDR3 nucleotides: TGTGCCAGCAGTTTAATACAGGGCTATGGCTACACCTTC. Encoded protein: CASSLIQGYGYTF.

The chain combines TRBV5-8 with TRBJ2-7; 9 bases fit TRBD1. The germline V gene encodes CDR1 SGHTS and CDR2 YDEGEE. The trim removed 1 base at V and 4 bases at J, leaving 6 bases unmatched. The length of the CDR3 is 15 residues. For the CDR3, the DNA is TGTGCCAGCAGCTTGACGACAGGGGGAGGGTACGAGCAGTACTTC. It yields the protein CASSLTTGGGYEQYF.

The chain couples TRBV7-2 to TRBJ2-1, with TRBD1 matching 7 bases. The CDR3 totals 15 residues. V was clipped by 5 bases and J by 4 bases; unmatched bases: 8. The germline CDR1 and CDR2 sequences are SGHTA and FQGNSA. The chain's CDR3 is CASSQFSTGYNEQFF. The CDR3 region has the DNA TGTGCCAGCAGCCAATTTTCGACAGGGTACAATGAGCAGTTCTTC.

The rearrangement links TRBV28 to TRBJ1-5; no firm D call. The V end lost 1 base, the J end lost 4 bases, and 8 bases lay between the germline ends. The CDR3 sequence is 14 residues long. Germline V CDR1 and CDR2: MDHEN, SYDVKM. DNA for the CDR3: TGTGCCAGCAGTTTATTTGCGGGGAATCAGCCCCAGCATTTT. Translating it yields CASSLFAGNQPQHF.

V gene TRBV19 combines with J gene TRBJ1-2; D is possibly TRBD1 (6 bases). This CDR3 has 13 amino acids. Between the trimmed V and J ends, which lost 5 bases and 6 bases, there was a span of 13 bases. In germline, CDR1 is LNHDA, CDR2 SQIVND (reference sequence). This CDR3 is CASSLQGSDGYTF. The DNA for the CDR3 is TGTGCCAGTAGTCTACAGGGTAGCGATGGCTACACCTTC.

The chain has TRBV9 and TRBJ1-2; D is unclear. Germline CDR1 SGDLS, CDR2 YYNGEE. V lost 2 bases, J lost 4 bases, and 6 bases lay in between. The CDR3 contains 12 residues. The CDR3: CASSVSGYGYTF. In nucleotides, the CDR3 is TGTGCCAGCAGCGTCTCAGGCTATGGCTACACCTTC.

The chain recombines TRBV19 with TRBJ2-7; D is possibly TRBD1 (6 bases). This CDR3 comprises 14 residues. Germline CDR1 and CDR2: LNHDA and SQIVND (reference sequence). V was shortened by 5 bases and J by 0 bases, with 11 bases between the two germline ends. For the CDR3, the DNA is TGTGCCAGTAGTCGCCAGGGGAACTCCTACGAGCAGTACTTC. It translates to CASSRQGNSYEQYF.

A single count supports this clone. V is TRBV6-1 and J is TRBJ2-7; D unclear. Germline lookup yields CDR1 MNHNS and CDR2 SASEGT. V was clipped by 1 base and J by 4 bases, with 11 bases between them. This CDR3 has 14 residues. CDR3 protein: CASSEVIRGYEQYF. The CDR3 DNA reads TGTGCCAGCAGTGAAGTGATCAGAGGATACGAGCAGTACTTC.

This chain connects TRBV15 to TRBJ2-1; 8 nucleotides match TRBD1. Germline V gene data show CDR1 as LNHNV and CDR2 as YYDKDF (reference sequence). The CDR3 is 14 amino acids. J was trimmed by 9 bases and V by 0 bases; bases with no gene match: 4. CDR3 sequence: CATSRDGQGGEQFF. The CDR3, as DNA: TGTGCCACCAGCAGAGATGGACAGGGCGGTGAGCAGTTCTTC.

This clone was seen only a few times. The CDR3 DNA reads as TGTGCCAGCAGTTACTCTGGTCTGGGACTAAACATTCAGTACTTC. This codes for CASSYSGLGLNIQYF. The chain joins TRBV6-5 to TRBJ2-4, with D maybe TRBD2 (6 bases). Germline V gene sequence: CDR1 MNHEY, CDR2 SVGAGI. V lost 0 bases, J lost 6 bases, and 12 bases lay in between. The CDR3 extends over 15 amino acids.

The chain recombines TRBV28 with TRBJ1-4; TRBD1 matches 8 bases. CDR1 is MDHEN and CDR2 is SYDVKM in the germline V gene. J lost 7 bases, V lost 5 bases, and 9 bases had no gene match. This CDR3 spans 15 amino acids. DNA for the CDR3: TGTGCCAGCAGTACTATGACAGGGGCGACTGAAAAACTGTTTTTT. Protein sequence: CASSTMTGATEKLFF.

This chain links TRBV5-1 with TRBJ2-5; 11 bases are shared with TRBD2. With V trimmed by 3 bases and J by 1 base, 2 bases remained unmatched. CDR1 and CDR2 (germline): SGHRS, YFSETQ. The CDR3 spans 15 residues. The CDR3 loop is CASSSGLAGQETQYF. The CDR3 DNA reads TGCGCCAGCAGCTCAGGACTAGCGGGCCAAGAGACCCAGTACTTC.

The chain couples TRBV27 to TRBJ2-3, with 7 bases matching TRBD1. V lost 6 bases to trimming and J lost 0 bases; unmatched junction nucleotides: 3. Germline V gene lookup returns CDR1 MNHEY and CDR2 SMNVEV (reference sequence). The CDR3 covers 14 residues. CDR3 in DNA: TGTGCCAGCAGGAGGGGGCCTAGCACAGATACGCAGTATTTT. As protein: CASRRGPSTDTQYF.

The J gene is TRBJ2-2, the V gene TRBV6-5; perhaps TRBD2 as D (6 bases). CDR3 length: 15 amino acids. V was pared by 5 bases and J by 13 bases, with 23 bases between. The V gene's germline CDR1 is MNHEY and CDR2 SVGAGI. The CDR3 loop reads CASSPGTSGRGGLFF. In nucleotides, the CDR3 is TGTGCCAGCAGTCCTGGGACTTCTGGGAGAGGAGGGCTGTTTTTT.

This chain uses TRBV5-1 with TRBJ1-4, with D unresolved. Per the germline V gene, CDR1 is SGHRS and CDR2 is YFSETQ. The CDR3 contains 16 residues. Trimming stripped 5 bases from V and 0 bases from J, with 14 bases between. The CDR3 nucleotides read TGCGCCAGCAGGATTGGGCCCGGTGCAACTAATGAAAAACTGTTTTTT. The encoded protein is CASRIGPGATNEKLFF.

This sequence joins TRBV14 and TRBJ2-7; 13 bases map to TRBD2. The length of the CDR3 is 18 residues. Germline V gene sequence: CDR1 SGHDN, CDR2 FVKESK. V lost 1 base, J lost 3 bases, and 9 bases stayed unmatched. In DNA form, the CDR3 reads TGTGCCAGCAGCCAAGGCCACAGACTAGCGGGAGGAAACTACGAGCAGTACTTC. It is translated as CASSQGHRLAGGNYEQYF.

The genes are TRBV5-1 and TRBJ1-1; the D gene is possibly TRBD1 (5 bases). V lost 3 bases to trimming and J lost 1 base, with 13 bases between them. The CDR3 is made up of 15 amino acids. In germline, CDR1 is SGHRS, CDR2 YFSETQ. The CDR3 DNA sequence: TGCGCCAGCAGCTGGAGCACAACAGGGAACACTGAAGCTTTCTTT. Translating it yields CASSWSTTGNTEAFF.

DNA for the CDR3: TGTGCCACCACCCAGTTGGGCGCAGATACGCAGTATTTT. Protein product: CATTQLGADTQYF. This chain uses TRBV19 with TRBJ2-3, with no clear D. The CDR3 runs 13 residues. The germline V gene encodes CDR1 LNHDA and CDR2 SQIVND (reference sequence). With 10 bases removed from V and 4 bases from J, the gap between germline ends came to 15 bases. The variable domain in full, completed from reference TRBV19 and TRBJ2-3, reads DGGITQSPKYLFRKEGQNVTLSCEQNLNHDAMYWYRQDPGQGLRLIYYSQIVNDFQKGDIAEGYSVSREKKESFPLTVTSAQKNPTAFYLCATTQLGADTQYFGPGTRLTVL.

The chain is built from TRBV28 and TRBJ2-7; TRBD2 aligns across 11 bases. In germline, CDR1 is MDHEN, CDR2 SYDVKM. The trim removed 5 bases at V and 2 bases at J, leaving 8 bases unmatched. The CDR3 is 16 amino acids. CDR3: CASSTQTSGVTYEQYF. For the CDR3, the DNA is TGTGCCAGCAGTACACAGACTAGCGGGGTTACCTACGAGCAGTACTTC.

V and J are TRBV11-2 and TRBJ2-5, with a possible D match to TRBD1 (6 bases). The germline CDR1 and CDR2 sequences are SGHAT and FQNNGV. The CDR3 is 13 residues long. V gave up 5 bases and J gave up 4 bases, with 11 bases separating them. This CDR3 is CASSRTVPETQYF. DNA of the CDR3: TGTGCCAGCAGCCGGACAGTCCCAGAGACCCAGTACTTC.

CDR3 sequence: CASSQDGANTEAFF. The CDR3 DNA follows: TGTGCCAGCAGCCAAGATGGGGCGAACACTGAAGCTTTCTTT. V and J are TRBV4-2 and TRBJ1-1; a possible D gene is TRBD1 (5 bases). V was clipped by 0 bases and J by 1 base, with 6 bases between them. From germline, CDR1 is LGHNA and CDR2 YNFKEQ. The CDR3 extends over 14 amino acids.

The rearrangement uses TRBV28 and TRBJ2-3, with 8 bases fitting TRBD2. The CDR3 is 15 residues long. Germline trimming cut 6 bases from V and 5 bases from J; bases unmatched to any gene: 10. Germline V CDR1 and CDR2: MDHEN, SYDVKM. The CDR3, as DNA: TGTGCCAGCAGGCCCAGCGGGAGAAGGGGAGATACGCAGTATTTT. Translated, it gives CASRPSGRRGDTQYF.

The chain combines TRBV19 with TRBJ2-2; maybe TRBD1 (5 bases). Germline V CDR1 and CDR2: LNHDA, SQIVND (reference sequence). The CDR3 is 15 residues long. V lost 3 bases and J 7 bases, leaving 15 bases between the germline ends. The CDR3 reads CASSMPPRGGGELFF. The CDR3 nucleotides are TGTGCCAGTAGTATGCCCCCAAGGGGCGGCGGGGAGCTGTTTTTT.